The 28 T cell receptor beta chains presented below share a single source sample, sequenced in a study of type 1 regulatory T cells. Their antigen targets remain unknown. TCRdb re-derived calls from the reads in MiXCR, one entry per CDR3 protein. This sample has about 42,000 distinct CDR3 sequences, with over 9% found just once. The specimen was cultured non-Tr1 T cells, either the whole culture or a sorted T cell fraction (not recorded which). Source of these receptors: a human donor in good health.

A remark on this clonotype: A much larger clone is a single base away; this may be a read error. This sequence joins TRBV20-1 and TRBJ2-2; 9 bases agree with TRBD2. This CDR3 comprises 15 residues. V shed 2 bases, J shed 10 bases, and the junction held 11 bases outside the gene matches. The germline CDR1 and CDR2 sequences are DFQATT and SNEGSKA (reference sequence). This CDR3 reads CSARQSGRSVVELFF. The CDR3 DNA reads as TGCAGTGCTAGACAAAGCGGGAGGTCCGTCGTGGAGCTGTTTTTT.

This clonotype has ten or more counts. The chain uses TRBV20-1 and TRBJ1-6; D is unresolved. The CDR3 has 16 residues. With 0 bases removed from V and 10 bases from J, the gap between germline ends came to 19 bases. Germline CDR1 is DFQATT and CDR2 is SNEGSKA (reference sequence). CDR3 nucleotide sequence: TGCAGTGCTAGAGATCACTCGGCAGGCCCCCGATCACCCCTCCACTTT. This encodes CSARDHSAGPRSPLHF.

This clonotype has a count of ten or more. V and J are TRBV20-1 and TRBJ2-7; 13 nucleotides match TRBD2. The germline CDR1 and CDR2 sequences are DFQATT and SNEGSKA (reference sequence). The length of the CDR3 is 16 residues. After removal of 2 bases from V and 6 bases from J, the junction contained 10 bases not matched to a gene. As DNA, the CDR3 is TGCAGTGCTAGACATGGACTAGCGGGAGTAATGGGCGAGCAGTACTTC. This gives the protein CSARHGLAGVMGEQYF.

This clonotype was seen ten or more times. The rearrangement joins TRBV7-2 to TRBJ1-6, with D perhaps matching TRBD1 (6 bases). Trimming removed 7 bases from V and 10 bases from J, with 17 bases in between. Germline CDR1 SGHTA, CDR2 FQGNSA. The CDR3 loop spans 14 amino acids. The CDR3 protein is CASTQTGWSSPLHF. As DNA, the CDR3 is TGTGCCAGCACCCAGACAGGATGGTCCTCACCCCTCCACTTT.

The chain couples TRBV12-3 or TRBV12-4 to TRBJ1-2, with D perhaps matching TRBD1 (5 bases). There are 13 residues in the CDR3. V gave up 6 bases and J gave up 8 bases, with 16 bases separating them. CDR3 sequence reads: CASSPGTVGGYTF. CDR3 coding DNA: TGTGCCAGCAGCCCAGGGACGGTGGGGGGCTACACCTTC.

This clonotype showed up many times. The chain joins TRBV28 to TRBJ2-3; 7 bases fit TRBD2. Germline V gene sequence: CDR1 MDHEN, CDR2 SYDVKM. J gave up 1 base and V 6 bases, and 10 bases lay outside the gene matches. The CDR3 totals 16 residues. The CDR3 protein is CASSPARGGGTDTQYF. CDR3 in DNA: TGTGCCAGCAGCCCGGCGCGGGGAGGGGGCACAGATACGCAGTATTTT. Using reference TRBV28 and TRBJ2-3 for the parts outside the CDR3, the full variable domain is DVKVTQSSRYLVKRTGEKVFLECVQDMDHENMFWYRQDPGLGLRLIYFSYDVKMKEKGDIPEGYSVSREKKERFSLILESASTNQTSMYLCASSPARGGGTDTQYFGPGTRLTVL.

This clonotype showed up many times. The chain joins TRBV9 to TRBJ1-1; unclear D gene. The CDR3 has 14 amino acids. Germline V gives CDR1 SGDLS, CDR2 YYNGEE. The ends were cut back, 0 bases at V and 5 bases at J, with 11 bases in the middle. CDR3 in DNA: TGTGCCAGCAGCGTAGGCCCCGAAGGAACTGAAGCTTTCTTT. This gives the protein CASSVGPEGTEAFF.

Ten or more counts support this clonotype. The chain links TRBV5-6 to TRBJ2-3; 7 bases agree with TRBD2. This CDR3 contains 15 residues. V lost 0 bases to trimming and J lost 2 bases; unmatched junction nucleotides: 3. Germline CDR1 and CDR2: SGHDT and YYEEEE. In DNA, the CDR3 is TGTGCCAGCAGCTTGGGACTAGCACACACAGATACGCAGTATTTT. Translating gives CASSLGLAHTDTQYF.

This clonotype was counted a few times. This chain connects TRBV9 to TRBJ1-2, with 7 bases matching TRBD1. The CDR3 length is 13 residues. Germline CDR1 is SGDLS and CDR2 is YYNGEE. V shed 3 bases and J 6 bases; nucleotides not matched to a gene: 5. This CDR3 reads CASSAPGGNGYTF. The CDR3 region has the DNA TGTGCCAGCAGCGCACCAGGGGGGAATGGCTACACCTTC.

This clonotype was recorded at least ten times. V gene TRBV10-3 combines with J gene TRBJ2-7; 11 bases are a match to TRBD1. Germline loops: CDR1 ENHRY, CDR2 SYGVKD. The CDR3 is 14 amino acids. Losses at the gene ends were 5 bases for V and 3 bases for J; bases not matched to a gene: 3. For the CDR3, the DNA is TGTGCCATCAGTTCCGGGACAGGGGGCTACGAGCAGTACTTC. Translated, it gives CAISSGTGGYEQYF.

The chain carries TRBV24-1 and TRBJ2-1; 9 nucleotides agree with TRBD2. CDR3 length: 15 amino acids. Germline-derived CDR1 and CDR2 are KGHDR and SFDVKD. Trimming cost V 5 bases and J 4 bases; bases outside gene matches: 5. The CDR3 bases are TGTGCCACCAGTGCCCCTAGCGGGGATTACAATGAGCAGTTCTTC. Protein: CATSAPSGDYNEQFF.

This clonotype was observed at least ten times. The chain combines TRBV30 with TRBJ2-2; 8 bases are a match to TRBD2. This CDR3 is built from 15 residues. CDR1 and CDR2 (germline): GTSNPN, SVGIG (reference sequence). Trimming removed 8 bases from V and 3 bases from J; junction bases left unmatched: 11. The CDR3 region has the DNA TGTGCCGGACTCCCGGCGGGAGGTTACACCGGGGAGCTGTTTTTT. Translating gives CAGLPAGGYTGELFF.

This clonotype was recorded at least ten times. At one of its ends the junction is not consistent with the germline gene, which may arise from a read error. This chain links TRBV7-7 with TRBJ2-1, with D hard to call. The CDR3 is 14 residues long. The germline V gene has CDR1 SSHAT and CDR2 FNYEAQ (reference sequence). The CDR3 DNA sequence: TGTGCTAGCAGCTTAGCCGGCCGGTACAATGAGCAGTTCTTC. It codes for CASSLAGRYNEQFF. Using reference TRBV7-7 and TRBJ2-1 for the parts outside the CDR3, the full variable domain is GAGVSQSPRYKVTKRGQDVTLRCDPISSHATLYWYQQALGQGPEFLTYFNYEAQPDKSGLPSDRFSAERPEGSISTLTIQRTEQRDSAMYRCASSLAGRYNEQFFGPGTRLTVL.

The rearrangement links TRBV7-9 to TRBJ1-5; a weak D match, TRBD1 (5 bases). This CDR3 contains 16 residues. V dropped 1 base and J dropped 4 bases, with 14 bases sitting between them. CDR1 and CDR2 from the germline V gene are SEHNR and FQNEAQ (reference sequence). The CDR3 reads CASSLDRGTLNQPQHF. The CDR3 nucleotides are TGTGCCAGCAGCTTAGATCGGGGGACCCTTAATCAGCCCCAGCATTTT.

This clonotype was recorded at least ten times. The rearrangement links TRBV20-1 to TRBJ1-1; D remains ambiguous. The CDR3 runs to 13 residues. Trimming stripped 6 bases from V and 3 bases from J, with 14 bases between. Per germline, CDR1 DFQATT and CDR2 SNEGSKA (reference sequence). The CDR3 DNA is TGCAGTGCCCCCAAGATAAGCTACACTGAAGCTTTCTTT. Translating it yields CSAPKISYTEAFF.

Remarks on this clonotype: One base away lies a much larger clone, so this may be a sequencing read error. The chain carries TRBV5-6 and TRBJ2-5, with 12 bases identical to TRBD2. Germline V gene sequence: CDR1 SGHDT, CDR2 YYEEEE. V lost 3 bases to trimming and J lost 4 bases; unmatched junction nucleotides: 4. The CDR3 length is 15 residues. This chain's CDR3 is CASSSAGLAGETQYF. The DNA for the CDR3 is TGTGCCAGCAGCTCGGCGGGACTAGCGGGAGAGACCCAGTACTTC.

This clonotype was recorded a few times. The chain has TRBV11-2 and TRBJ2-7; perhaps TRBD1 as D (6 bases). Trimming took off 1 base at V and 3 bases at J, with 19 bases between the two ends. Germline V gives CDR1 SGHAT, CDR2 FQNNGV. This CDR3 has 17 amino acids. The CDR3 nucleotides read TGTGCCAGCAGCTTAGGGTCGGACATCAGGGGCGTCTACGAGCAGTACTTC. Protein sequence: CASSLGSDIRGVYEQYF.

This clonotype was counted many times. The V call is TRBV7-2, the J call TRBJ2-2; D is ambiguous. CDR3 length equals 15 residues. Germline values: CDR1 SGHTA, CDR2 FQGNSA. V was shortened by 5 bases and J by 1 base, with 11 bases between the two germline ends. The CDR3 coding sequence is TGTGCCAGCAGCCGCGACCGATTGAACACCGGGGAGCTGTTTTTT. Translated: CASSRDRLNTGELFF.

The chain recombines TRBV14 with TRBJ2-1; the match to TRBD2 covers 7 bases. V was pared by 0 bases and J by 0 bases, with 5 bases of the junction left unmatched. The CDR3 loop spans 17 amino acids. The germline V gene has CDR1 SGHDN and CDR2 FVKESK. Here the CDR3 DNA reads TGTGCCAGCAGCCAAGAGGTCGGGGGGTCCTCCTACAATGAGCAGTTCTTC. It translates to CASSQEVGGSSYNEQFF.

This clonotype was counted ten times or more. This rearrangement joins TRBV12-3 or TRBV12-4 to TRBJ1-1; D gene uncertain. Trimming took 1 base from V and 3 from J, leaving 12 bases between them. The CDR3 length is 15 residues. CDR3 in DNA: TGTGCCAGCAGTTTAGGGGCCCAGCGTCACACTGAAGCTTTCTTT. It is translated as CASSLGAQRHTEAFF.

Notes on this clonotype: One end of the junction is discordant with germline, which a read error may explain. The chain employs TRBV14 and TRBJ2-7; 8 bases agree with TRBD1. Per the germline V gene, CDR1 is SGHDN and CDR2 is FVKESK. This CDR3 has 15 amino acids. CDR3 bases: TGTACCAGCAGCCACATAGGGACAGGCCGCTACGAGCAGTACTTC. Translated, it gives CTSSHIGTGRYEQYF.

The table lists this clonotype with many counts. The chain carries TRBV20-1 and TRBJ2-7; 8 nucleotides align to TRBD1. The CDR3 is 13 amino acids. With 7 bases clipped from V and 0 bases from J, the junction kept 5 bases outside the gene matches. Germline CDR1 reads DFQATT; CDR2 reads SNEGSKA (reference sequence). The CDR3 nucleotides are TGCAGTGGCCGGACAGGGCTCTCCTACGAGCAGTACTTC. It codes for CSGRTGLSYEQYF.

This chain uses TRBV5-1 with TRBJ1-1; D remains unclear. The CDR3 runs 11 residues. CDR1 and CDR2 (germline): SGHRS, YFSETQ. V lost 1 base to trimming and J lost 7 bases, with 5 bases between them. CDR3 DNA: TGCGCCAGCAGCTTGTTTGGTGAAGCTTTCTTT. It codes for CASSLFGEAFF.

In its sample, this clonotype was seen many times. The chain carries TRBV6-1 and TRBJ1-2; D gene uncertain. The germline V gene encodes CDR1 MNHNS and CDR2 SASEGT. V was trimmed by 6 bases and J by 0 bases, leaving 11 bases between them. The CDR3 is made up of 14 amino acids. CDR3 in DNA: TGTGCCAGCAGCAGGACCGATACTAACTATGGCTACACCTTC. It encodes CASSRTDTNYGYTF.

This clonotype was seen many times. V gene TRBV20-1 combines with J gene TRBJ2-7; no clear D. The CDR3 runs 13 residues. Germline V CDR1 and CDR2: DFQATT, SNEGSKA (reference sequence). The V gene lost 6 bases and the J gene lost 0 bases, with 12 bases spanning the gap. The CDR3 nucleotides are TGCAGTGCGATAGTGAGTGCCTCCTACGAGCAGTACTTC. This translates into CSAIVSASYEQYF.

V is TRBV25-1 and J is TRBJ2-3; TRBD1 matches 9 bases. The germline V gene has CDR1 MGHDK and CDR2 SYGVNS. The CDR3 is 16 residues long. The V segment lost 1 base and the J segment 7 bases; nucleotides outside the gene matches: 9. CDR3 sequence (DNA): TGTGCCAGCAGTGAATCCACAGGGGGCCTTGGGTATACGCAGTATTTT. It yields the protein CASSESTGGLGYTQYF.

This clonotype was detected ten times or more. V usage is TRBV7-2 and J usage is TRBJ2-3; a possible D gene is TRBD2 (6 bases). The germline V gene has CDR1 SGHTA and CDR2 FQGNSA. CDR3 length equals 15 residues. The V and J ends lost 4 bases and 1 base respectively, with 12 bases between them. CDR3 bases: TGTGCCAGCAGCTACGGGGGTCGGGGCACAGATACGCAGTATTTT. It codes for CASSYGGRGTDTQYF.

In this sample, this clonotype turned up a few times. The chain has TRBV7-3 and TRBJ1-5; possibly TRBD1 for D (5 bases). Between the trimmed V and J ends, which lost 5 bases and 4 bases, there was a span of 12 bases. In germline, CDR1 is SGHTA, CDR2 FQGTGA. There are 14 residues in the CDR3. In DNA, the CDR3 is TGTGCCAGCAGCCCAGGGTCTGGAAATCAGCCCCAGCATTTT. Translation gives CASSPGSGNQPQHF.